These 2 T cell receptor beta chains were all obtained from the same sample, sequenced in a study of cytomegalovirus exposure and HLA in healthy donors. Both 60 Vbeta primers and 13 Jbeta primers went into the PCR. Here immunoSEQ multiplex PCR was the method, and the copy in TCRdb shows in-frame clones only, minus some. The sample contains 95,000 to 100,000 clones, about 78% of which appear only once. The sample taken for sequencing was PBMCs. Source of these receptors: a man aged 40-49 years in good health and CMV-seronegative.

The chain is built from TRBV5-1 and TRBJ1-4, with 7 positions matching TRBD1. The germline gives CDR1 SGHRS, CDR2 YFSETQ. The CDR3 is 14 residues long. V was clipped by 6 bases and J by 7 bases; unmatched bases: 9. The CDR3 region is CASNPGTVGEKLFF. CDR3 in DNA: TGCGCCAGCAACCCGGGGACAGTCGGTGAAAAACTGTTTTTT.

The chain joins TRBV6-6 to TRBJ1-1; TRBD1 matches at 8 bases. In germline, CDR1 is MNHNY, CDR2 SVGAGI (reference sequence). The CDR3 length is 14 residues. V shed 4 bases, J shed 4 bases, and the junction held 5 bases outside the gene matches. CDR3: CASSFGQGGTEAFF. Here the CDR3 DNA reads TGTGCCAGCAGTTTCGGACAGGGAGGCACTGAAGCTTTCTTT.